Listed below are T cell receptor beta chains from one sample, sequenced in a study of T cells after somatic rescue of genetic block. Here immunoSEQ multiplex PCR was the method, and the copy in TCRdb shows in-frame clones only, minus some. This repertoire shows more than 70,000 clones, 90% found once; its top ten account for around 1.6%. Specimen: peripheral blood mononuclear cells (PBMCs). The origin of the receptors is a woman aged 18-29 years. CDR3s include the opening cysteine and the closing phenylalanine or tryptophan. D genes are given only for firm matches. Size values are once, few and many counts, or a class for expanded clones, and some rows have none.

J: TRBJ2-7; D: .; V: TRBV5-1; size: .; length: 14; DNA: TGCGCCAGCAGAACCCCGGACAGCTCCTACGGGCAGTACTTC; CDR3: CASRTPDSSYGQYF
J: TRBJ1-1; D: TRBD1; V: TRBV10-1; size: .; length: 15; DNA: TGCGCCAGCAACAGAGGAGGGGGCGCCAACACTGAAGCTTTCTTT; CDR3: CASNRGGGANTEAFF
J: TRBJ2-7; D: TRBD2; V: TRBV4-3; size: .; length: 18; DNA: TGCGCCAGCAGCCAACTATTTGCCGGACTAGCGGGGCTCTACGAGCAGTACTTC; CDR3: CASSQLFAGLAGLYEQYF
J: TRBJ2-7; D: .; V: TRBV15; size: .; length: 13; DNA: TGTGCCACCAGCGGAGGGCTACGGTACGAGCAGTACTTC; CDR3: CATSGGLRYEQYF
J: TRBJ2-1; D: .; V: TRBV27; size: .; length: 13; DNA: TGTGCCAGCAGGTATAGCTCCTACAATGAGCAGTTCTTC; CDR3: CASRYSSYNEQFF
J: TRBJ1-2; D: .; V: TRBV9; size: .; length: 13; DNA: TGTGCCAGCAGCGTAACAGGGTCCTTTATTGGGGCCTTC; CDR3: CASSVTGSFIGAF
J: TRBJ1-1; D: TRBD1; V: TRBV15; size: .; length: 16; DNA: TGTGCCACCAGCAGAAACACGGACAGGGTGGGGAGTAAGGCTTTCTTT; CDR3: CATSRNTDRVGSKAFF
J: TRBJ2-7; D: TRBD2; V: TRBV7-9; size: .; length: 14; DNA: TGTGCCAGCAGCCCTAGCGGGAGTGGCTACGAGCAGTACTTC; CDR3: CASSPSGSGYEQYF
J: TRBJ2-7; D: TRBD1; V: TRBV28; size: .; length: 16; DNA: TGTGCCAGCAGCCCTCCCGGGACAGGGACCTCCTACGAGCAGTACTTC; CDR3: CASSPPGTGTSYEQYF
J: TRBJ1-5; D: .; V: TRBV9; size: .; length: 13; DNA: TGTGCCAGCAGCCCCACAGGCAATCAGCCCCAGCATTTT; CDR3: CASSPTGNQPQHF
J: TRBJ2-7; D: .; V: TRBV6-5; size: .; length: 14; DNA: TGTGCCGTAGGCCAATCGGCGACCTCCTACGAGCAGTACTTC; CDR3: CAVGQSATSYEQYF
J: TRBJ1-2; D: .; V: TRBV19; size: .; length: 14; DNA: TGTGCCAGTAATGGCCTCCCTCGGAACTATGGCTACACCTTC; CDR3: CASNGLPRNYGYTF
J: TRBJ1-2; D: .; V: TRBV27; size: .; length: 13; DNA: TGTGCCAGCAGTTTAGCGGGGAACTATGGCTACACCTTC; CDR3: CASSLAGNYGYTF
J: TRBJ2-2; D: TRBD2; V: TRBV4-1; size: .; length: 16; DNA: TGCGCCAGCAGCCTCGGGACTAGCGGGAGTAACGGGGAGCTGTTTTTT; CDR3: CASSLGTSGSNGELFF
J: TRBJ2-5; D: TRBD1; V: TRBV6-6; size: .; length: 11; DNA: TGTGCCTACCGACAGGGAGAGACCCAGTACTTC; CDR3: CAYRQGETQYF
J: TRBJ2-1; D: .; V: TRBV7-2; size: .; length: 11; DNA: TGTGCCAGCAGCAATTATAATGAGCAGTTCTTC; CDR3: CASSNYNEQFF
J: TRBJ1-1; D: .; V: TRBV5-1; size: .; length: 17; DNA: TGCGCCAGCAGCGAGGGGACACCCGGGTGGAGTCGCACTGAAGCTTTCTTT; CDR3: CASSEGTPGWSRTEAFF
J: TRBJ1-5; D: TRBD1; V: TRBV27; size: .; length: 16; DNA: TGTGCCAGCAGAAAAGACAGGGGCTATAGCAATCAGCCCCAGCATTTT; CDR3: CASRKDRGYSNQPQHF
J: TRBJ1-1; D: .; V: TRBV11-2; size: .; length: 14; DNA: TGTGCCAGCAGCTTCCGCCTCCTGGACACTGAAGCTTTCTTT; CDR3: CASSFRLLDTEAFF
J: TRBJ2-5; D: .; V: TRBV7-7; size: .; length: 14; DNA: TGTGCTAGCAGCCCGGCGGGCAGGGAAGAGACCCAGTACTTC; CDR3: CASSPAGREETQYF
J: TRBJ1-3; D: .; V: TRBV10-1; size: once; length: 13; DNA: TGCGCCAGCACCCTGGCCTCTGGAAACACCATATATTTT; CDR3: CASTLASGNTIYF
J: TRBJ1-5; D: .; V: TRBV19; size: .; length: 13; DNA: TGTGCCAGTAGTATGCAGGGCCGGCAGCCCCAGCATTTT; CDR3: CASSMQGRQPQHF
J: TRBJ1-1; D: .; V: TRBV4-1; size: .; length: 14; DNA: TGCGCCAGCAGCCAAGCCGGACAGCTGATTGAAGCTTTCTTT; CDR3: CASSQAGQLIEAFF
J: TRBJ2-4; D: TRBD2; V: TRBV5-1; size: .; length: 15; DNA: TGCGCCAGCAGCTTGCCTAGCGGGAGCATGGACATTCAGTACTTC; CDR3: CASSLPSGSMDIQYF
J: TRBJ2-3; D: TRBD2; V: TRBV5-1; size: .; length: 17; DNA: TGCGCCAGCAGCTCTAGACTAGCGGGAGGGTTCGTTGATACGCAGTATTTT; CDR3: CASSSRLAGGFVDTQYF
J: TRBJ2-3; D: TRBD2; V: TRBV30; size: .; length: 16; DNA: TGTGCCTGGAGTGTACCTAGCGGGAGGGAGGGAGATACGCAGTATTTT; CDR3: CAWSVPSGREGDTQYF
J: TRBJ2-1; D: TRBD2; V: TRBV15; size: .; length: 15; DNA: TGTGCCACCAGGGGCGGGAGGGCTGCTAGGAATGAGCAGTTCTTC; CDR3: CATRGGRAARNEQFF
J: TRBJ2-5; D: TRBD1; V: TRBV6-1; size: .; length: 17; DNA: TGTGCCAGCAGTGAGCCCCCAACCCGGACAGGGCAAGAGACCCAGTACTTC; CDR3: CASSEPPTRTGQETQYF
J: TRBJ2-1; D: TRBD2; V: TRBV28; size: .; length: 17; DNA: TGTGCCAGCACCCTTAGGGGCGGGAGGTCCTCCTACAATGAGCAGTTCTTC; CDR3: CASTLRGGRSSYNEQFF
J: TRBJ2-3; D: TRBD2; V: TRBV6-4; size: .; length: 16; DNA: TGTGCCAGCAGTGACTCAACTAGCGGGAGCACAGATACGCAGTATTTT; CDR3: CASSDSTSGSTDTQYF
J: TRBJ2-1; D: .; V: TRBV28; size: .; length: 11; DNA: TGTGCCAGCTATCGGACTGCCGAGCAGTTCTTC; CDR3: CASYRTAEQFF
J: TRBJ1-5; D: TRBD1; V: TRBV30; size: few; length: 15; DNA: TGTGCCTGGAGTGCCCGGCAGGGGGCGAATCAGCCCCAGCATTTT; CDR3: CAWSARQGANQPQHF
J: TRBJ2-5; D: .; V: TRBV7-6; size: .; length: 14; DNA: TGTGCCAGCAGCTATAGACAGGTGGGAGAGACCCAGTACTTC; CDR3: CASSYRQVGETQYF
J: TRBJ2-7; D: .; V: TRBV2; size: .; length: 13; DNA: TGTGCCAGCAGTGACAGGGGAAGGAGGGAGCAGTACTTC; CDR3: CASSDRGRREQYF
J: TRBJ2-7; D: TRBD2; V: TRBV4-2; size: .; length: 15; DNA: TGTGCCAGCAGCCAGGGACTAGCGGGAGGGTACGAGCAGTACTTC; CDR3: CASSQGLAGGYEQYF
J: TRBJ2-2; D: .; V: TRBV19; size: .; length: 14; DNA: TGTGCCAGTAAGGGAGACGCGAACACCGGGGAGCTGTTTTTT; CDR3: CASKGDANTGELFF
J: TRBJ1-3; D: .; V: TRBV19; size: .; length: 15; DNA: TGTGCCAGTAGAGCTTCAGGGAGTTGGGGAAACACCATATATTTT; CDR3: CASRASGSWGNTIYF
J: TRBJ2-3; D: TRBD2; V: TRBV27; size: once; length: 15; DNA: TGTGCCAGCAGTTTAACGGGAGGGCCCACAGATACGCAGTATTTT; CDR3: CASSLTGGPTDTQYF
J: TRBJ2-7; D: .; V: TRBV13; size: .; length: 14; DNA: TGTGCCAGCAGCATCGACGGAGTTCCCACGAAGCAGTACTTC; CDR3: CASSIDGVPTKQYF
J: TRBJ2-2; D: TRBD1; V: TRBV9; size: .; length: 15; DNA: TGTGCCAGCAGCATCCGGGACAGCAACACCGGGGAGCTGTTTTTT; CDR3: CASSIRDSNTGELFF
J: TRBJ2-3; D: .; V: TRBV28; size: .; length: 17; DNA: TGTGCCAGCAGTTCCTCCCCCGGGACACCGAGCACAGATACGCAGTATTTT; CDR3: CASSSSPGTPSTDTQYF
J: TRBJ2-7; D: TRBD2; V: TRBV5-1; size: .; length: 16; DNA: TGCGCCAGCAGCCGCACGACGGGAGGGAGCTCCTACGAGCAGTACTTC; CDR3: CASSRTTGGSSYEQYF
J: TRBJ1-5; D: TRBD1; V: TRBV7-8; size: .; length: 14; DNA: TGTGCCAGCAGTCGCACAGGGGGCCGCCAGCCCCAGCATTTT; CDR3: CASSRTGGRQPQHF
J: TRBJ2-7; D: TRBD2; V: TRBV5-1; size: .; length: 15; DNA: TGCGCCAGCAGCGCAGATAGCGGGGCTGAACACGAGCAGTACTTC; CDR3: CASSADSGAEHEQYF
J: TRBJ2-2; D: .; V: TRBV5-1; size: .; length: 16; DNA: TGCGCCAGCAGCTTGATCAGGAGAACCTACACCGGGGAGCTGTTTTTT; CDR3: CASSLIRRTYTGELFF
J: TRBJ2-7; D: .; V: TRBV30; size: .; length: 14; DNA: TGTGCCTGGAGTGTCCGGCCAAGCTCCTACGAGCAGTACTTC; CDR3: CAWSVRPSSYEQYF
J: TRBJ1-1; D: TRBD1; V: TRBV5-6; size: .; length: 17; DNA: TGTGCCAGCAGCTTCGTGCACTGGGACAGGGCCTCCACTGAAGCTTTCTTT; CDR3: CASSFVHWDRASTEAFF
J: TRBJ1-5; D: .; V: TRBV6-1; size: .; length: 15; DNA: TGTGCCAGCAGTGGGATTTGGGTCAGCAATCAGCCCCAGCATTTT; CDR3: CASSGIWVSNQPQHF
J: TRBJ2-2; D: .; V: TRBV10-3; size: .; length: 13; DNA: TGTGCCATCAAGGGCGGCAACACCGGGGAGCTGTTTTTT; CDR3: CAIKGGNTGELFF
J: TRBJ2-1; D: .; V: TRBV10-2; size: .; length: 13; DNA: TGCGCCAGCAGTACTTTGGGCCCCAATGAGCAGTTCTTC; CDR3: CASSTLGPNEQFF
J: TRBJ1-2; D: .; V: TRBV9; size: .; length: 13; DNA: TGTGCCAGCAGCGTAGGCCCCGACGGAGGCTACACCTTC; CDR3: CASSVGPDGGYTF
J: TRBJ1-2; D: .; V: TRBV19; size: .; length: 13; DNA: TGTGCCACCGCAGTTGTGGGGATGGGTGGCTACACCTTC; CDR3: CATAVVGMGGYTF
J: TRBJ2-1; D: TRBD2; V: TRBV27; size: .; length: 15; DNA: TGTGCCAGCAGTCCGGGACTAGCGGTCTACAATGAGCAGTTCTTC; CDR3: CASSPGLAVYNEQFF